Below, one T cell receptor beta chain is given with its context. These data come from a study of blood T cell repertoires in COVID-19. The table came from immunoSEQ multiplex PCR; TCRdb's copy has only in-frame clones and leaves some out. The sample contains about 270,000 clones, roughly nine tenths of which appear only once. Germline V gene sequence: CDR1 SGHRS, CDR2 YFSETQ. Trimming took 0 bases from V and 7 from J, leaving 10 bases between them. CDR3 size: 13 residues. The material sequenced was peripheral blood. J is TRBJ1-1 and V is TRBV5-1; D call uncertain. This TCR was recovered from a man aged 55 to 70 who had recovered from COVID-19. The CDR3 loop is CASSLGTDLEAFF. CDR3 DNA: TGCGCCAGCAGCTTGGGTACAGACCTTGAAGCTTTCTTT. The full variable domain, with the rest looked up from reference TRBV5-1 and TRBJ1-1, is KAGVTQTPRYLIKTRGQQVTLSCSPISGHRSVSWYQQTPGQGLQFLFEYFSETQRNKGNFPGRFSGRQFSNSRSEMNVSTLELGDSALYLCASSLGTDLEAFFGQGTRLTVV.